Below, 17 T cell receptor beta chains from the same sample are listed, as sequenced in a study of blood T cell repertoires in COVID-19. TCRdb's copy holds only in-frame clones and misses some; the assay was immunoSEQ multiplex PCR. Of about 200,000 clones listed, around 83% are singletons. Specimen: peripheral blood. The origin of the receptors is a woman of 80 years or more with COVID-19, enrolled during active disease.

V is TRBV3-1 (or the pseudogene TRBV3-2) and J is TRBJ1-5; maybe TRBD1 (6 bases). V lost 3 bases to trimming and J lost 6 bases, with 15 bases between them. CDR3 length: 15 residues. Germline CDR1 reads LGHDT; CDR2 reads YNNKEL (reference sequence). For the CDR3, the DNA is TGTGCCAGCAGCCACAGCAGGGGTATGGGTCAGCCCCAGCATTTT. This translates into CASSHSRGMGQPQHF.

The chain combines TRBV5-1 with TRBJ1-2; unclear D gene. Deletions cut 0 bases from V and 6 bases from J, with 12 bases between. The CDR3 totals 14 residues. Germline values: CDR1 SGHRS, CDR2 YFSETQ. CDR3 in amino acids: CASSLGSQTDGYTF. In DNA form, the CDR3 reads TGCGCCAGCAGCTTGGGGAGTCAGACTGATGGCTACACCTTC. The full variable domain, completed using reference TRBV5-1 and TRBJ1-2, is KAGVTQTPRYLIKTRGQQVTLSCSPISGHRSVSWYQQTPGQGLQFLFEYFSETQRNKGNFPGRFSGRQFSNSRSEMNVSTLELGDSALYLCASSLGSQTDGYTFGSGTRLTVV.

This chain links TRBV27 with TRBJ2-1; D gene ambiguous. Germline V CDR1 and CDR2: MNHEY, SMNVEV (reference sequence). The V end was cut by 6 bases, the J end by 10 bases, with 16 bases between. This CDR3 has 13 residues. The CDR3 region has the DNA TGTGCCAGCAGACCCCCAGTTAAAAAGGAGCAGTTCTTC. Amino acids: CASRPPVKKEQFF.

V is TRBV5-5 and J is TRBJ1-1; unclear D gene. The CDR3 has 16 amino acids. Germline CDR1 and CDR2: SGHKS and YYEKEE (reference sequence). V lost 2 bases and J 3 bases, leaving 17 bases between the germline ends. The CDR3 sequence is CASSLRDPQEDTEAFF. For the CDR3, the DNA is TGTGCCAGCAGCTTACGAGATCCTCAGGAGGACACTGAAGCTTTCTTT.

As to this clone: One end of the junction is discordant with germline, which a read error may explain. Other nucleotide sequences from this sample produce the same CDR3. This chain uses TRBV7-2 with TRBJ1-3; no clear D gene. Germline V gene lookup returns CDR1 SGHTA and CDR2 FQGNSA. The CDR3 loop spans 16 amino acids. This CDR3 is CASSYRKLVSGNTIYF. The DNA for the CDR3 is TGCGCCAGCAGCTACCGAAAGCTAGTCTCTGGAAACACCATATATTTT.

CDR3 region: CASSLSVTGNYGYTF. CDR3 sequence (DNA): TGTGCCAGTAGTCTCTCCGTGACAGGGAACTATGGCTACACCTTC. This rearrangement joins TRBV19 to TRBJ1-2, with TRBD1 identical over 7 bases. V lost 5 bases to trimming and J lost 2 bases; unmatched junction nucleotides: 8. Germline V gene lookup returns CDR1 LNHDA and CDR2 SQIVND (reference sequence). This CDR3 comprises 15 residues.

The chain uses TRBV28 and TRBJ2-3; 8 positions agree with TRBD2. The CDR3 extends over 15 amino acids. Germline trimming cut 3 bases from V and 5 bases from J; bases unmatched to any gene: 7. Germline CDR1 MDHEN, CDR2 SYDVKM. The CDR3 DNA is TGTGCCAGCAGTTTGACCGGGAGGGCCAAAGATACGCAGTATTTT. It encodes CASSLTGRAKDTQYF.

This clone was counted once. The genes are TRBV2 and TRBJ2-5; perhaps TRBD2 as D (6 bases). CDR3 length: 14 amino acids. Trimming took off 9 bases at V and 2 bases at J, with 16 bases between the two ends. The germline V gene encodes CDR1 SNHLY and CDR2 FYNNEI. The CDR3 sequence is CASEQGGRQETQYF. The CDR3 region has the DNA TGTGCCAGTGAGCAAGGAGGGAGGCAAGAGACCCAGTACTTC.

J is TRBJ2-5 and V is TRBV6-2 or TRBV6-3; D uncertain. The CDR3 is 14 residues long. Germline lookup yields CDR1 MNHEY and CDR2 SVGEGT. Trimming stripped 2 bases from V and 5 bases from J, with 12 bases between. CDR3 nucleotides: TGTGCCAGCAGTTACGTGCTCAACCGGGAGACCCAGTACTTC. Encoded protein: CASSYVLNRETQYF.

The V and J genes are TRBV28 and TRBJ2-7; TRBD2 might be the D (6 bases). Trimming pared 5 bases from V and 7 bases from J, leaving 15 bases between. The germline V gene has CDR1 MDHEN and CDR2 SYDVKM. This CDR3 region has 13 residues. In nucleotides, the CDR3 is TGTGCCAGCAGTGACCGACTAGGTAGGGAGCAGTACTTC. Translated, it gives CASSDRLGREQYF. The whole variable domain, remainder taken from reference TRBV28 and TRBJ2-7, is DVKVTQSSRYLVKRTGEKVFLECVQDMDHENMFWYRQDPGLGLRLIYFSYDVKMKEKGDIPEGYSVSREKKERFSLILESASTNQTSMYLCASSDRLGREQYFGPGTRLTVT.

CDR3 nucleotide sequence: TGCGCCAGCAGCTTGGAGTTAGGGAGTAATCAGCCCCAGCATTTT. It translates to CASSLELGSNQPQHF. V is TRBV5-1 and J is TRBJ1-5, with D uncertain. V was shortened by 0 bases and J by 4 bases, with 11 bases between the two germline ends. This CDR3 comprises 15 residues. Germline lookup yields CDR1 SGHRS and CDR2 YFSETQ. The full variable domain, rest sourced from reference TRBV5-1 and TRBJ1-5, is KAGVTQTPRYLIKTRGQQVTLSCSPISGHRSVSWYQQTPGQGLQFLFEYFSETQRNKGNFPGRFSGRQFSNSRSEMNVSTLELGDSALYLCASSLELGSNQPQHFGDGTRLSIL.

The V call is TRBV27, the J call TRBJ1-1, with D perhaps TRBD1 (6 bases). Germline loops: CDR1 MNHEY, CDR2 SMNVEV (reference sequence). This CDR3 is built from 12 residues. V gave up 3 bases and J gave up 8 bases, with 10 bases separating them. For the CDR3, the DNA is TGTGCCAGCAGTTTTCTCGGGACAGAAGCTTTCTTT. Translation: CASSFLGTEAFF.

This clone was detected only a few times. For the CDR3, the DNA is TGTGCCTGGACCCCCGGACAGTATTACAATGAGCAGTTCTTC. Translated: CAWTPGQYYNEQFF. This rearrangement joins TRBV30 to TRBJ2-1; D is possibly TRBD1 (6 bases). V shed 4 bases and J shed 4 bases, with 14 bases lying between them. The CDR3 is made up of 14 amino acids. CDR1 and CDR2 from the germline V gene are GTSNPN and SVGIG (reference sequence).

The genes are TRBV3-1 (or the pseudogene TRBV3-2) and TRBJ2-7, with D tentatively TRBD1 (6 bases). V dropped 0 bases and J dropped 2 bases, with 8 bases sitting between them. The CDR3 sequence is 14 residues long. Germline V gene lookup returns CDR1 LGHDT and CDR2 YNNKEL (reference sequence). The CDR3 spells CASSQEDSAYEQYF. CDR3 DNA: TGTGCCAGCAGCCAAGAGGACAGTGCCTACGAGCAGTACTTC.

The genes are TRBV28 and TRBJ2-1; 8 nucleotides align to TRBD2. The CDR3 contains 16 residues. Germline V gene data show CDR1 as MDHEN and CDR2 as SYDVKM. J lost 4 bases, V lost 6 bases, and 11 bases had no gene match. CDR3 protein: CASSTPSKRGYNEQFF. The CDR3 DNA reads as TGTGCCAGCAGCACCCCTTCCAAGCGGGGGTACAATGAGCAGTTCTTC.

The chain is built from TRBV11-2 and TRBJ2-5, with D tentatively TRBD2 (5 bases). The V gene lost 5 bases and the J gene lost 3 bases, with 10 bases spanning the gap. This CDR3 contains 13 residues. The germline V gene has CDR1 SGHAT and CDR2 FQNNGV. In nucleotides, the CDR3 is TGTGCCAGCAGCCCCGGGGATAAAGAGACCCAGTACTTC. It translates to CASSPGDKETQYF.

The chain is built from TRBV7-8 and TRBJ1-5; TRBD1 matches at 8 bases. The trim removed 2 bases at V and 6 bases at J, leaving 6 bases unmatched. CDR1 is SGHVS and CDR2 is FQNEAQ in the germline V gene. CDR3 size: 15 residues. The CDR3 DNA sequence: TGTGCCAGCAGCTTACTACAGGGGGAGGGTCAGCCCCAGCATTTT. This encodes CASSLLQGEGQPQHF.